Detailed here is one T cell receptor beta chain. This clonotype has just a few counts. No cognate antigen has been identified for it. No qualities accompany the bases; no much larger clone lies one base away. The germline V gene specifies LGHNA as CDR1 and YNFKEQ as CDR2. V is clipped by 1 base and J by 2 bases, and the sequence between their germline boundaries is 10 bases long. The cysteine opens and the phenylalanine closes a CDR3 of 15 amino acids. CDR3 DNA is the only sequence kept; it has 45 bases, read in frame from the first base. The data were obtained in a study of T-cell memory formation after mild COVID-19 (dated by TCRdb to 2020 to 2022). Broadly, across the study: TCR sequence clusters from the two donors were largely donor specific. In a couple of donors, T-cell clones that expanded and contracted after mild COVID-19 were tracked by sequencing TCRalpha and TCRbeta repertoires over time. Two young, previously healthy adult volunteers, one female and one male, were included in the cohort.

The full study reports these points: Contracting CD4+ clones were located mainly in the CM and EM memory subsets, whereas CD8+ clones were found to be enriched in EMRA. SARS-CoV-2 specificity was not confirmed for the second-wave clones peaking on day 37. Balanced CD4/CD8 phenotypes were observed for clones contracting from day 15 to 85, whereas a bias towards CD4+ was observed for a second wave of clones expanding from day 15 to 37. Some responding clones were detected in pre-infection memory, which suggested that pre-existing cross-reactive memory T cells had joined the SARS-CoV-2 response. The study covered only a couple of mild cases, and larger cohorts including severe cases with pre-infection samples were considered necessary.

PBMCs were isolated by Ficoll-Paque density gradient centrifugation. Sequencing was carried out with an Illumina NovaSeq 6000. TCRalpha and TCRbeta cDNA libraries were built by 5'RACE with constant-segment primers, adding sample barcodes and unique molecular identifiers. RNA was extracted from every sample with Trizol reagent. Library amplification was performed in two PCR steps, and a second sample barcode and Illumina TruSeq adapters were introduced in the second step. Sequencing of libraries was performed on an Illumina NovaSeq with 2 x 150 bp paired-end reads. Under the source paper's analysis protocol: The reads were demultiplexed and collapsed into UMI-guided consensus sequences using migec v1.2.7. Using mixcr v2.1.11, the UMI consensuses were aligned to TRA and TRB V and J templates and assembled into clonotypes. A clonotype was counted as expanded or contracted only when both edgeR and NoisET called the clonotype significant, with the noise models trained on biological replicates. For edgeR calls, the cutoffs were a false discovery rate-adjusted p below 0.01 and a log2 fold-change threshold of 1. PCA with hierarchical clustering of max-normalized trajectories of the 1000 most abundant clonotypes was used as exploratory dynamics analysis. Each responding clone was given a CD4 or CD8 phenotype based on the CD4+ and CD8+ repertoires, which had been sequenced separately. The raw public data were reprocessed by TCRdb itself: fastp quality trimming at Q25, MiXCR clonotype calling, in-frame beta chains only. Identical CDR3 proteins give one entry, which carries the most common genes and DNA. TCRdb's processing, not the authors' own work, is the source of the V and J calls. The sample includes approximately 60,000 distinct CDR3 sequences, with 9.5% observed a single time. More than 0.95% of the sample is in the top ten clones.

The sequencing sample was made of PBMCs or a T cell subset sorted from them (not recorded which). Here the chain combines TRBV4-2 and TRBJ2-3; the D gene cannot be resolved reliably. This TCR was recovered from a young man who had mild COVID-19 (a few samples of this study predate the infection). The sample titles of this study are shuffled in the database, so cell type and time point are left out; the donor was told from shared clones. The DNA sequence follows: TGTGCCAGCAGCCAAGTGGTGGATTCCACAGATACGCAGTATTTT. Its protein is CASSQVVDSTDTQYF.